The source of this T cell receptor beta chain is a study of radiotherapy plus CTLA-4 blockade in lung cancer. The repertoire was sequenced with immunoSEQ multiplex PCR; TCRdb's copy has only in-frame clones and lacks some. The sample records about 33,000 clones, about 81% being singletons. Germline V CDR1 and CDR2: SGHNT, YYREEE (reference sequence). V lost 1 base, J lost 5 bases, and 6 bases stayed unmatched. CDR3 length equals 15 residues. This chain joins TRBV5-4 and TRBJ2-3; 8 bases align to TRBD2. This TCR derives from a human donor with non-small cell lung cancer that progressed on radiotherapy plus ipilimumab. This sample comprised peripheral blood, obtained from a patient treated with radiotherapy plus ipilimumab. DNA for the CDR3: TGTGCCAGCAGCTTGTCGCGGGGGGAAGTAGATACGCAGTATTTT. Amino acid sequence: CASSLSRGEVDTQYF.